This T cell receptor beta chain came from a study of T-cell reconstitution after alpha-beta-depleted transplantation in children. Preparation of the TCRbeta library involved a method that used unique molecular identifiers. Via MiXCR, TCRdb re-called the PCR reads, giving one row per CDR3 protein. The sample holds some 500,000 distinct CDR3 sequences, approximately 20% seen once. The CDR3 has 17 amino acids. V lost 5 bases and J lost 0; bases outside the gene matches: 10. Germline CDR1 and CDR2: SGHRS and YFSETQ. Sequenced material: PBMCs from the stem cell graft donor, taken from the stem cell graft. The sequence derives from a human donor who donated a stem cell graft to a child with acute lymphoblastic leukemia. The rearrangement links TRBV5-1 to TRBJ2-1; 8 nucleotides align to TRBD2. DNA for the CDR3: TGCGCCAGCAGGTCGCGGGAGGCCCGTAGCTCCTACAATGAGCAGTTCTTC. Protein: CASRSREARSSYNEQFF. Complete variable domain (other parts from reference TRBV5-1 and TRBJ2-1): KAGVTQTPRYLIKTRGQQVTLSCSPISGHRSVSWYQQTPGQGLQFLFEYFSETQRNKGNFPGRFSGRQFSNSRSEMNVSTLELGDSALYLCASRSREARSSYNEQFFGPGTRLTVL.